Many counts were recorded for the clone carrying this TCR beta chain. Its target is unknown. The data were obtained in a study of T-cell memory formation after mild COVID-19. Turning to the study itself: TCR clusters largely stayed donor specific. Notes on the study in general: That cross-reactive memory joined was suggested by some responding clones appearing in pre-infection memory.

The CDR3 has 14 amino acids. Germline CDR1 reads SGHRS; CDR2 reads YFSETQ. V dropped 0 bases and J dropped 1; count of bases not matched to a gene: 0. Barcoded TCR alpha and TCR beta cDNA libraries with UMIs came from 5'RACE using constant-segment primers. TCRdb independently ran MiXCR on the 5' RACE reads; one entry per CDR3 protein. The table has nearly 40,000 distinct CDR3 sequences, 5.5% to 7% seen once. What was sequenced was PBMCs or a T cell subset sorted from them (not recorded which). The chain joins TRBV5-1 to TRBJ2-5, with 7 bases aligning to TRBD1. The receptor was isolated from an adult who had mild COVID-19 (a few samples of this study predate the infection). Cell type and time point are not known. The CDR3 bases are TGCGCCAGCAGCTTGGCAGGGGGCCAAGAGACCCAGTACTTC. This encodes CASSLAGGQETQYF.